The rows below give T cell receptor beta chains drawn from one sample of a study of blood T cell repertoires in COVID-19. TCRdb's table, derived via immunoSEQ multiplex PCR, lists solely in-frame clones and lacks some. The table has roughly 300,000 clones, roughly 85% seen once. Material: PBMCs or T cells enriched from blood (not recorded which). The receptors derive from a woman aged 35 to 49 with acute COVID-19. Each CDR3 is given with its conserved first and last residue. Fields, in order: J gene, clone size, V gene, D gene, CDR3 DNA, CDR3 protein. The D gene is left open where the match is weak. Clone size is stated in some rows and not others, as once, few, many or a class when expanded.

TRBJ1-2 NA TRBV19 NA TGTGCCAGTCGCAGGAACTCGGTCCCTGACTATGGCTACACCTTC CASRRNSVPDYGYTF
TRBJ1-2 few TRBV28 TRBD1 TGTGCCAGCAGGTACAACCGGGACAGAGCCTATGGCTACACCTTC CASRYNRDRAYGYTF
TRBJ1-2 NA TRBV10-3 TRBD1 TGTGCCATCAGGATAAATACGGGACAGGGACCTCTCGAGGGTAACTATGGCTACACCTTC CAIRINTGQGPLEGNYGYTF
TRBJ1-1 once TRBV5-1 TRBD1 TGCGCCAGCAGCTCATCAGGGGGCTGGGCTTTCTTT CASSSSGGWAFF
TRBJ1-1 NA TRBV28 TRBD1 TGTGCCAGCAGCAACGGGGACAGGGCTCTCTCTGAAGCTTTCTTT CASSNGDRALSEAFF
TRBJ1-2 NA TRBV20-1 TRBD1 TGCAGTGCTAGTTCCAAGGCAGGGGGCCCTGGCTACACCTTC CSASSKAGGPGYTF
TRBJ1-1 NA TRBV18 TRBD1 TGTGCCAGCTCACCATCACGACAGGGGGTGTGGCCCCGGGGGATGAACACTGAAGCTTTCTTT CASSPSRQGVWPRGMNTEAFF
TRBJ1-4 NA TRBV6-5 NA TGTGCCAGCAGTTACAGGGGAACTAATGAAAAACTGTTTTTT CASSYRGTNEKLFF
TRBJ2-7 NA TRBV6-5 TRBD1 TGTGCCACGGACCGACAGGGGTTCTACGAGCAGTACTTC CATDRQGFYEQYF
TRBJ1-2 NA TRBV9 TRBD1 TGTGCCAGCAGCGTAACAGGGGGTGATGGCTACACCTTC CASSVTGGDGYTF
TRBJ2-4 NA TRBV18 NA TGTGCCAGCTCACCACCGCCCAGGGACATTCAGTACTTC CASSPPPRDIQYF
TRBJ2-5 NA TRBV6-1 NA TGTGCCAGCAGTGAAACGGGAGCGGAGACCCAGTACTTC CASSETGAETQYF
TRBJ1-2 NA TRBV7-9 TRBD1 TGTGCCAGCAGCCTGGACAGGATTAACTATGGCTACACCTTC CASSLDRINYGYTF
TRBJ2-2 NA TRBV6-5 NA TGTGCCAGCAGCATCTATATCCAGAACACCGGGGAGCTGTTTTTT CASSIYIQNTGELFF
TRBJ2-5 NA TRBV3-1/TRBV3-2 TRBD2 TGTGCCAGCAGCCAAGAGGTAGCGGGGACGGAGACCCAGTACTTC CASSQEVAGTETQYF
TRBJ1-3 NA TRBV6-5 TRBD1 TGTGCCAGCAGTTACTCGACAGGGACCTCTGGAAACACCATATATTTT CASSYSTGTSGNTIYF
TRBJ1-6 NA TRBV6-4 NA TGTGCCAGCAGTGAACAATCTTTGAGCGATTCACCCCTCCACTTT CASSEQSLSDSPLHF
TRBJ2-3 NA TRBV4-1 TRBD1 TGCGCCAGCAGCCAAGGGGCCCGCCAGGGGGCGGGGGATACGCAGTATTTT CASSQGARQGAGDTQYF
TRBJ1-5 NA TRBV7-8 NA TGTGCCAGCAGCTTGGCGGGGGTGACGAGCAATCAGCCCCAGCATTTT CASSLAGVTSNQPQHF
TRBJ1-2 NA TRBV9 NA TGTGCCAGCAGCCCGGAACTAGACGGACGGAGCGGCTACACCTTC CASSPELDGRSGYTF
TRBJ2-2 NA TRBV10-2 NA TGCGCCAGCAGCACGATACCCAGCGGGGAGCTGTTTTTT CASSTIPSGELFF
TRBJ2-7 NA TRBV13 NA TGTGCCAGCAGCTTCAATCTGGACAGAATGGACTCCTACGAGCAGTACTTC CASSFNLDRMDSYEQYF
TRBJ2-1 NA TRBV9 NA TGTGCCAGCAGCGTAGGGTCGGGACTCAACAATGAGCAGTTCTTC CASSVGSGLNNEQFF
TRBJ1-1 NA TRBV6-1 NA TGTGCCAGCAGTGAAGCCCCGAGGACTCCGCCGGAGAACACTGAAGCTTTCTTT CASSEAPRTPPENTEAFF
TRBJ1-4 NA TRBV7-9 TRBD1 TGTGCCAGCAGCCCGGGACAGGAAAATGAAAAACTGTTTTTT CASSPGQENEKLFF
TRBJ2-1 few TRBV11-2 TRBD2 TGTGCCAGCAGCTACCTATTAGGGACTAGCTCCTACAATGAGCAGTTCTTC CASSYLLGTSSYNEQFF
TRBJ2-5 NA TRBV5-8 TRBD1 TGTGCCAGCAGCCACTACAGGGGGAACGGGGAGACCCAGTACTTC CASSHYRGNGETQYF
TRBJ1-3 once TRBV6-2/TRBV6-3 NA TGTGCCAGCAGCCGGGACACCTCTGGAAACACCATATATTTT CASSRDTSGNTIYF
TRBJ2-3 NA TRBV28 NA TGTGCCAGCAGTTTATGGGCAGGGGAGGATACGCAGTATTTT CASSLWAGEDTQYF
TRBJ1-2 NA TRBV19 TRBD1 TGTGCCAGTAGTCCTGGGACAGGTGGGGTCTACACCTTC CASSPGTGGVYTF
TRBJ2-7 NA TRBV29-1 TRBD1 TGCAGCGTTGAAGTGGGACAGGTTCAGTACTTC CSVEVGQVQYF
TRBJ2-7 NA TRBV28 NA TGTGCCAGCAGTCAATCCAACGAGCAGTACTTC CASSQSNEQYF
TRBJ2-5 NA TRBV7-3 TRBD2 TGTGCCAGCAGCCTCGGGACTAGCGTCGGAGAGACCCAGTACTTC CASSLGTSVGETQYF
TRBJ2-4 NA TRBV14 NA TGTGCCAGCAGCCAAAACGGAAACATTCAGTACTTC CASSQNGNIQYF
TRBJ2-7 NA TRBV5-6 TRBD2 TGTGCCAGCAGCTTGGCCGGGGAGGGTGACGAGCAGTACTTC CASSLAGEGDEQYF
TRBJ2-7 once TRBV27 TRBD2 TGTGCCAGCAGGACCACTAGCGGGGGGTCCTACGAGCAGTACTTC CASRTTSGGSYEQYF
TRBJ1-6 NA TRBV6-6 TRBD1 TGTGCCAGCAGTTACAGAACAGGGGGCGGATCACCCCTCCACTTT CASSYRTGGGSPLHF
TRBJ2-5 NA TRBV19 NA TGTGCCAGTAGTACCCGACAGGTACAAGAGACCCAGTACTTC CASSTRQVQETQYF
TRBJ1-1 NA TRBV5-4 NA TGTGCCAGCAGCTCTATAACAGGGATTTACACTGAAGCTTTCTTT CASSSITGIYTEAFF
TRBJ1-4 NA TRBV5-6 NA TGTGCCAGCAGCTTCAGGGGTGACCTTAATGAAAAACTGTTTTTT CASSFRGDLNEKLFF
TRBJ1-2 NA TRBV10-3 NA TGTGCCATCAGAGGCAGCGCTAACTATGGCTACACCTTC CAIRGSANYGYTF